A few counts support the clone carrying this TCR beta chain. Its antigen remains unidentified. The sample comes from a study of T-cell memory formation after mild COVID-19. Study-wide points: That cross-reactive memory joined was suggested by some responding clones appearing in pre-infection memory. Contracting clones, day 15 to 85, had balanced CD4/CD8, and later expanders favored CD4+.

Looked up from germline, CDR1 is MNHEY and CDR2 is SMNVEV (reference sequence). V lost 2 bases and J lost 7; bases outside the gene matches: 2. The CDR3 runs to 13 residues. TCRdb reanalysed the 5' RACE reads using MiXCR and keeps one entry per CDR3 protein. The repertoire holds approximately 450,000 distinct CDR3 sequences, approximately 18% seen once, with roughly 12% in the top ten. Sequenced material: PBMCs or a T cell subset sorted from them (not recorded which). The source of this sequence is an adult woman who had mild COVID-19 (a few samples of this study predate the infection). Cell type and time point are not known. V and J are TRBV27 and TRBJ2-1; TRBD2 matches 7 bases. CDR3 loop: CASSLPLANEQFF. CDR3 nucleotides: TGTGCCAGCAGTTTACCACTAGCGAATGAGCAGTTCTTC.